A single T cell receptor (beta chain) is shown here with its context. The target of this receptor is not known. The record has no base qualities; no much larger clone is one base away. The data belong to a study of control samples from healthy donors and cancer patients (TCRdb year 2020). Library generation was performed with the immunoSEQ multiplex PCR assay. TCRdb provides this immuneACCESS table in a form limited to in-frame rearrangements. Some clones are lacking; in checked studies, under half of them reflect an unresolved V gene, and why the rest are absent is not known. A total of approximately 100,000 clones appear in this sample, around nine tenths of them only once. The ten biggest clones cover 20% to 25% of the sample. V and J lose 3 bases and 0 bases, and a span of 13 bases separates them. The germline V gene yields SGDLS for CDR1 and YYNGEE for CDR2. The CDR3 spans 15 residues, from the cysteine through the phenylalanine. Of all the DNA, just the CDR3 is kept, 45 bases in frame from base 1.

The sequencing sample was made of blood. The chain employs TRBV9 and TRBJ2-7, with a weak D call of TRBD1 (5 bases match). This TCR was sampled from a young man in good health. The CDR3 protein: CASSATGSSSYEQYF. The DNA reads TGTGCCAGCAGCGCCACAGGATCGAGCTCCTACGAGCAGTACTTC. Full variable domain (CDR3 extended with the reference TRBV9 and TRBJ2-7 proteins): DSGVTQTPKHLITATGQRVTLRCSPRSGDLSVYWYQQSLDQGLQFLIQYYNGEERAKGNILERFSAQQFPDLHSELNLSSLELGDSALYFCASSATGSSSYEQYFGPGTRLTVT.